This T cell receptor (beta chain) emerged from a study of blood T cells in healthy people across ages. V shed 7 bases and J 0 bases; nucleotides not matched to a gene: 9. CDR3 length equals 15 residues. Germline V gives CDR1 SQVTM, CDR2 ANQGSEA. This clonotype was counted only a few times. Its matching antigen is unknown. Overall study findings and caveats: Long-lived and aged donors differed, with more naive CD4+ cells and higher diversity in the long-lived.

Each donor gave around 9.6 milliliters of peripheral blood. Next came a second PCR, run for roughly 7 to 12 cycles, which used a sample-barcoded 5' primer along with a J-beta primer mix. Each cDNA was tagged by a template-switch adaptor containing 12 random nucleotides. All samples yielded 3 million or more CDR3-containing paired-end reads. MiXCR, run by TCRdb on the 5' RACE reads, gives a single entry per CDR3 protein. The table has 1,500,000 or so distinct CDR3 sequences, roughly 43% seen once; the top ten hold about 4%. The source material was blood. The gene calls are TRBV29-1 and TRBJ1-1, with 9 bases fitting TRBD1. This receptor was obtained from a woman under 30 in good health. The DNA of the CDR3 is TGCAGCGGCACGGGGGGGGACAGGGTGAACACTGAAGCTTTCTTT. It encodes CSGTGGDRVNTEAFF.